This T cell receptor (beta chain) originates from a study of CD8+CD57+ T cells in acquired aplastic anemia. Study-wide background: Mean DNA quantity obtained from sorted CD4+ and CD8+ cells was 3 to 4 ug. As sequenced from healthy donors, CD4+ cells averaged roughly 10 million reads.

Study results and caveats: Patients showed no significant difference from controls in CD8+ Simpson's diversity. The number of CD8+ CDR3 sequences shared by patients and controls was about 30.

This clonotype was detected many times. No antigen is known for it. This CDR3 is 18 amino acids long. The ends were cut back, 0 bases at V and 7 bases at J, with 25 bases in the middle. Germline V lookup: CDR1 MNHEY, CDR2 SVGAGI. TCR beta VDJ and CDR3 profiling used genomic DNA as template. TCRdb reanalysed the reads using MiXCR and keeps one entry per CDR3 protein. The sample shows about 180,000 distinct CDR3 sequences, approximately 49% of them seen only once. The chain carries TRBV6-5 and TRBJ2-7; tentative D call: TRBD2 (6 bases). The specimen sequenced was sorted CD4+, CD8+, or CD8+CD57+ T cells (not recorded which) from PBMCs. The receptor's source is a human donor in good health. The CDR3 DNA is TGTGCCAGCAGTTACTCGGGGGGTAGGCTAGACAGATCGAGGGAGCAGTACTTC. The encoded protein is CASSYSGGRLDRSREQYF.